This TCR delta chain was recorded in a study of gamma-delta T cells after stem cell transplantation. TCRdb reprocessed the RT-PCR reads using CATT. This sample yields 650 to 950 delta-chain clones, of which 20% to 25% are seen a single time; approximately 25% belongs to the top ten. This clone was detected a few times. Germline-derived CDR1 and CDR2 are GEAIGNYY and EKD. The CDR3 consists of 19 residues. The V segment lost 1 base and the J segment 0 bases; nucleotides outside the gene matches: 13. Sequences were obtained from gamma-delta T cells. The chain employs TRDV2 and TRDJ1, with 10 nucleotides matching TRDD3. The sequence was obtained from a human donor. It is not recorded whose cells these are; they may come from a transplant donor. The CDR3 protein is CACDTMRLGDKSDTDKLIF. The CDR3, as DNA: TGTGCCTGTGACACTATGAGGCTGGGGGATAAGTCTGACACCGATAAACTCATCTTT.